This TCR beta chain was sequenced in a study of molecular identifiers for immune sequencing clone quantification (dated by TCRdb to the late 2010s). Describing the broader study: For a replicate experiment, the RNA from either approximately 20,000 or 100,000 naive CD8 T cells was divided into five aliquots, and four of those aliquots went on to sequencing. This methods study used CD8 T cells to benchmark TCR RNA copy counting and molecular-identifier clustering-based TCR repertoire sequencing (MIDCIRS).

Libraries of naive CD8 T cells were built from 20,000 to 1,000,000 sorted cells, with 10%, 30% or 50% of the purified RNA used. On a BD FACSAria II, naive CD8 T cells were FACS-sorted as CD8+CD4-CCR7+CD45RA+ and collected into RLT Plus buffer. Detection sensitivity was tested by spiking Jurkat RNA equal to roughly ten TCR copies' worth into samples containing about 18,000-1,000,000 naive CD8 T cells. CD8 T cells were enriched using RosetteSep CD8+ T Cell Enrichment Cocktail and Ficoll-Paque, and the enriched cells then underwent ACK red cell lysis. Ten or more counts support this clonotype. There is no known antigen for this receptor. Base-call qualities are not available, and no considerably larger clone is one nucleotide away. Libraries were made using PCR. TCRdb lists the instrument as NextSeq 500. Bulk TCR libraries were made following a previously described method, with the TCR primers given in Table S5. Total RNA was purified with the Qiagen AllPrep DNA/RNA kit. Reads from multiple sequencing runs of the same library were pooled before analysis. The original methods were these. Reads were retained only if their TCR constant sequence matched exactly, and those retained reads were trimmed to 150 nt and grouped according to their 12-nt molecular barcodes. Reads in each barcode group were sub-clustered using a 15% Levenshtein threshold, and a quality-weighted consensus sequence was built for each RNA molecule. Non-functional sequences were discarded, and so were lower-count sequences lying one edit away from another sequence. Based on a fit of two negative binomial distributions, barcode sub-clusters having less than 20% of the maximum read count were discarded. The public reads were quality trimmed at Q25 with fastp and then assembled into clones with MiXCR by TCRdb, keeping productive beta chains. Every distinct CDR3 protein forms one entry, paired with its most common genes and DNA. What appears here as the V and J calls and clone size reflects TCRdb's work, not the paper's. For this sample there are over 300,000 distinct CDR3 sequences; roughly 24% appear just once. Of the sample, 0.74% falls within the top ten clones.

General study outcomes and caveats: Spiked-in Jurkat TCR RNA (approximately eleven copies' worth), which is not part of the donor repertoire, was contained in the naive libraries. Spiked-in Jurkat TCR RNA equivalent to a single cell was reported to be detectable even among 800,000 to 1,000,000 naive CD8 T cells. In CMV-specific effector cells, over 97% of molecules were held by clones above 20 RNA copies, whereas under 1% of molecules were held by such clones in naive cells. Highly expanded clone sizes could be underestimated if identical TCR molecules share a barcode. Around 2.9 recovered TCR RNA copies per cell were obtained by modeling, versus approximately 9 by digital PCR, implying a capture efficiency of around 28%. When barcode sub-clustering was left out, chimeric consensus sequences inflated TCR diversity, with chimeras reaching as high as 47%.

Sequenced: naive CD8+ T cells from blood, with Jurkat cell RNA spiked in. The cell subset or site label, as the study defines it: FACS-sorted CD8+CD4-CCR7+CD45RA+ naive T cells. This sequence originates from a human donor in good health. Some libraries in this study had Jurkat cell RNA spiked in.

The CDR3 has the sequence CASSLARDSSYEQYF. At the DNA level, the sequence is TGTGCCAGCAGCTTGGCCCGGGACAGCTCCTACGAGCAGTACTTC. Here the chain combines TRBV5-5 and TRBJ2-7; 7 nucleotides in the junction match TRBD1. From cysteine to phenylalanine, the CDR3 is 15 amino acids long. Only the CDR3 region is kept as DNA, spanning 45 bases read in frame from base 1. CDR1 SGHKS and CDR2 YYEKEE were looked up in the germline V gene (reference sequence). V has 0 bases trimmed and J has 0 bases trimmed; junction bases matching no gene number 3.